The clone carrying this TCR beta chain was seen repeatedly, ten times or more. This specimen belongs to a study of T cells in Graves' hyperthyroidism and ophthalmopathy. RNA transcripts yielded amplified TCR beta CDR3 regions. HTBI primers were the set used in a first-round RT-PCR of the TCR CDR3. TCRdb re-derived calls from the multiplex PCR reads in MiXCR, one entry per CDR3 protein. The sample gives under 350,000 distinct CDR3 sequences, approximately 17% of which show up once; less than 70% is in the top ten. Enrolled ophthalmopathy patients presented with a Clinical Activity Score of at least 3, a NOSPECS grade of at least 4, and disease duration under 3 months. Each diagnosis was grounded in clinical symptoms, serum thyroxine and TRAb, thyroid ultrasound, and orbital computed tomography. From 10 ml of fresh peripheral blood, PBMCs were isolated. Germline-derived CDR1 and CDR2 are GTSNPN and SVGIG (reference sequence). The CDR3 runs 16 residues. Losses at the gene ends were 2 bases for V and 5 bases for J; bases not matched to a gene: 10.

This TCR was recovered from an older woman with Graves' ophthalmopathy. The sample was blood. V gene TRBV30 combines with J gene TRBJ2-7; 12 nucleotides line up with TRBD1. This CDR3 reads CAWSNRDRGQRDEQYF. CDR3 in DNA: TGTGCCTGGAGTAATAGGGACAGGGGGCAGAGGGACGAGCAGTACTTC. Using reference TRBV30 and TRBJ2-7 for the parts outside the CDR3, the full variable domain is SQTIHQWPATLVQPVGSPLSLECTVEGTSNPNLYWYRQAAGRGLQLLFYSVGIGQISSEVPQNLSASRPQDRQFILSSKKLLLSDSGFYLCAWSNRDRGQRDEQYFGPGTRLTVT.